This passage covers 21 T cell receptor beta chains from one sample sequenced in a study of cytomegalovirus exposure and HLA in healthy donors. Primers included in the PCR were 60 Vbeta and 13 Jbeta primers. Generated by immunoSEQ multiplex PCR, the TCRdb table keeps only in-frame clones and is missing some. The sample has around 140,000 clones; roughly 9% are singletons. The sample consisted of PBMCs. These receptors all stem from a woman aged 40-49 years in good health and CMV-seropositive.

The chain joins TRBV7-2 to TRBJ2-7, with D uncertain. The CDR3 totals 14 residues. Germline lookup yields CDR1 SGHTA and CDR2 FQGNSA. V was clipped by 5 bases and J by 0 bases, with 11 bases between them. The CDR3 loop is CASSPWATSYEQYF. DNA for the CDR3: TGTGCCAGCAGCCCCTGGGCCACCTCCTACGAGCAGTACTTC.

This clone occurred many times. This rearrangement joins TRBV6-5 to TRBJ1-1, with D possibly matching TRBD1 (5 bases). Germline lookup yields CDR1 MNHEY and CDR2 SVGAGI. This CDR3 has 12 amino acids. Trimming removed 5 bases from V and 7 bases from J, with 11 bases in between. The CDR3 nucleotides read TGTGCCAGCAGTCCAGGGCTCGGTGAAGCTTTCTTT. Encoded protein: CASSPGLGEAFF.

In the case of this clone: The junction differs from germline at one of its ends, possibly a read error. The chain combines TRBV6-1 with TRBJ2-1; 9 positions agree with TRBD1. This CDR3 is 15 amino acids long. Per germline, CDR1 MNHNS and CDR2 SASEGT. CDR3 region: CAGSDGTGFSHEQFF. DNA of the CDR3: TGTGCCGGCAGTGACGGGACAGGGTTTTCCCATGAGCAGTTCTTC.

The CDR3 protein is CASSSSRGTEAFF. CDR3 in DNA: TGTGCCAGCAGCTCCTCTCGGGGTACTGAAGCTTTCTTT. The rearrangement links TRBV7-2 to TRBJ1-1; D is unclear. This CDR3 spans 13 amino acids. Germline V lookup: CDR1 SGHTA, CDR2 FQGNSA. Trimming cost V 4 bases and J 5 bases, with 11 bases left between them. Full variable domain (missing parts from reference TRBV7-2 and TRBJ1-1): GAGVSQSPSNKVTEKGKDVELRCDPISGHTALYWYRQSLGQGLEFLIYFQGNSAPDKSGLPSDRFSAERTGGSVSTLTIQRTQQEDSAVYLCASSSSRGTEAFFGQGTRLTVV.

The V and J genes are TRBV19 and TRBJ2-6; 7 bases agree with TRBD1. Germline trimming cut 3 bases from V and 0 bases from J; bases unmatched to any gene: 8. The V gene's germline CDR1 is LNHDA and CDR2 SQIVND (reference sequence). The CDR3 runs 18 residues. The DNA for the CDR3 is TGTGCCAGTAGTATTTTGAACAGGGGAAACTCTGGGGCCAACGTCCTGACTTTC. Translation gives CASSILNRGNSGANVLTF.

This clone was picked up a small number of times. The chain recombines TRBV19 with TRBJ2-7, with 10 bases fitting TRBD1. From germline, CDR1 is LNHDA and CDR2 SQIVND (reference sequence). V dropped 8 bases and J dropped 4; count of bases not matched to a gene: 14. There are 16 residues in the CDR3. Here the CDR3 DNA reads TGTGCCAGTTCGGTTGCGGGGACAGGGGTTGCATACGAGCAGTACTTC. Amino acids: CASSVAGTGVAYEQYF.

This clone has a handful of counts. One end of the junction does not line up with germline, which may come from a read error. V is TRBV5-6 and J is TRBJ2-1; maybe TRBD2 (5 bases). This CDR3 comprises 17 residues. Germline values: CDR1 SGHDT, CDR2 YYEEEE. CDR3 residues: CASSLGPIGVSFNEQFF. CDR3 sequence (DNA): TGTGCCAGCAGCTTGGGGCCGATCGGGGTGTCCTTCAATGAGCAGTTCTTC.

V is TRBV16 and J is TRBJ2-1; TRBD2 matches 8 bases. CDR3 size: 15 residues. V lost 2 bases to trimming and J lost 3 bases; unmatched junction nucleotides: 3. Germline CDR1 reads KGHSY; CDR2 reads FQNENV. DNA of the CDR3: TGTGCCAGCAGCCAAGGACTAGCCAGCTACAATGAGCAGTTCTTC. It specifies CASSQGLASYNEQFF.

This chain joins TRBV11-2 and TRBJ2-3; D is undetermined. Trimming took 3 bases from V and 2 from J, leaving 6 bases between them. CDR1 SGHAT and CDR2 FQNNGV come from the germline V gene. The length of the CDR3 is 13 residues. CDR3 bases: TGTGCCAGCAGCTTCGGTCTCACAGATACGCAGTATTTT. It specifies CASSFGLTDTQYF.

J is TRBJ2-2 and V is TRBV5-1, with a weak D call TRBD1 (6 bases). CDR1 and CDR2 (germline): SGHRS, YFSETQ. Trimming removed 3 bases at V and 4 bases at J, with 13 bases between. This CDR3 contains 15 residues. Written as DNA, the CDR3 is TGCGCCAGCAGCTCCCAGGGGCAGGTCACCGGGGAGCTGTTTTTT. Its translation is CASSSQGQVTGELFF. Full variable domain (outside the CDR3, taken from reference TRBV5-1 and TRBJ2-2): KAGVTQTPRYLIKTRGQQVTLSCSPISGHRSVSWYQQTPGQGLQFLFEYFSETQRNKGNFPGRFSGRQFSNSRSEMNVSTLELGDSALYLCASSSQGQVTGELFFGEGSRLTVL.

V gene TRBV9 combines with J gene TRBJ2-6; no clear D gene. V dropped 4 bases and J dropped 0 bases, with 17 bases sitting between them. CDR1 and CDR2 (germline): SGDLS, YYNGEE. This CDR3 comprises 18 residues. The CDR3 loop reads CASSPNRLISSGANVLTF. CDR3 nucleotide sequence: TGTGCCAGCAGCCCCAATCGACTGATCAGCTCTGGGGCCAACGTCCTGACTTTC.

J is TRBJ1-1 and V is TRBV29-1; 10 bases map to TRBD1. The CDR3 has 17 amino acids. The germline V gene has CDR1 SQVTM and CDR2 ANQGSEA. J gave up 1 base and V 2 bases, and 10 bases lay outside the gene matches. CDR3 DNA: TGCAGCGTTGAATACCCCGGGACAGGGGAAAGGAACACTGAAGCTTTCTTT. Translating it yields CSVEYPGTGERNTEAFF.

V and J are TRBV6-6 and TRBJ2-4; 8 positions agree with TRBD2. The CDR3 spans 13 residues. CDR1 and CDR2 from the germline V gene are MNHNY and SVGAGI (reference sequence). The ends lost 7 bases at V and 8 bases at J; junction bases unmatched: 7. The chain's CDR3 is CASKPGGAYIQYF. CDR3 bases: TGTGCCAGCAAACCGGGGGGGGCCTACATTCAGTACTTC.

This clone showed up just a few times. The J gene is TRBJ2-5, the V gene TRBV5-1; possible D gene TRBD2, 5 bases. V was cut by 2 bases and J by 2 bases, with 13 bases left in between. In germline, CDR1 is SGHRS, CDR2 YFSETQ. CDR3 size: 15 residues. The DNA for the CDR3 is TGCGCCAGCAGCTTATCCGGGATCCCACAAGAGACCCAGTACTTC. Translating gives CASSLSGIPQETQYF.

The chain has TRBV4-3 and TRBJ2-5; no firm D call. The V gene's germline CDR1 is LGHNA and CDR2 YSLEER. This CDR3 has 15 amino acids. Trimming cost V 0 bases and J 2 bases, with 10 bases left between them. The CDR3 coding sequence is TGCGCCAGCAGCCAAGATTTGGAACAGCAAGAGACCCAGTACTTC. It codes for CASSQDLEQQETQYF.

This clone has more than one count but fewer than ten. The J gene is TRBJ1-1, the V gene TRBV19; 10 nucleotides line up with TRBD1. The CDR3 sequence is 14 residues long. The trim removed 5 bases at V and 2 bases at J, leaving 2 bases unmatched. Germline lookup yields CDR1 LNHDA and CDR2 SQIVND (reference sequence). The CDR3 spells CASSRDRGNTEAFF. In DNA form, the CDR3 reads TGTGCCAGTAGTCGGGACAGGGGAAACACTGAAGCTTTCTTT. The full variable domain, in which reference TRBV19 and TRBJ1-1 provide the parts outside the CDR3, is DGGITQSPKYLFRKEGQNVTLSCEQNLNHDAMYWYRQDPGQGLRLIYYSQIVNDFQKGDIAEGYSVSREKKESFPLTVTSAQKNPTAFYLCASSRDRGNTEAFFGQGTRLTVV.

This clone was counted between two and nine times. V usage is TRBV5-4 and J usage is TRBJ2-2; 12 bases align to TRBD2. The CDR3 spans 17 residues. Germline CDR1 reads SGHNT; CDR2 reads YYREEE (reference sequence). The V gene end was trimmed by 4 bases and the J gene end by 5 bases; junction bases not matched to a gene: 9. CDR3 sequence (DNA): TGTGCCAGCAGCACGGAACTAGCGGGGGGAGGAACCGGGGAGCTGTTTTTT. Its translation: CASSTELAGGGTGELFF.

Many counts were recorded for this clone. This sequence joins TRBV7-9 and TRBJ2-5, with 11 bases aligning to TRBD2. Trimming took 4 bases from V and 1 from J; bases not matched to a gene: 11. Germline CDR1 reads SEHNR; CDR2 reads FQNEAQ (reference sequence). CDR3 length equals 18 residues. This CDR3 reads CASSSFEGLAVSQETQYF. DNA of the CDR3: TGTGCCAGCAGCTCTTTCGAGGGACTAGCGGTTTCCCAAGAGACCCAGTACTTC.

The chain links TRBV11-2 to TRBJ2-3; 13 bases line up with TRBD2. With V trimmed by 5 bases and J by 2 bases, 4 bases remained unmatched. The germline gives CDR1 SGHAT, CDR2 FQNNGV. The CDR3 has 16 residues. The CDR3 is CASSKTSGGATDTQYF. In nucleotides, the CDR3 is TGTGCCAGCAGCAAAACTAGCGGGGGGGCCACAGATACGCAGTATTTT.

The table lists this clone with a few counts. In the same sample, other DNA sequences code for this CDR3. This chain connects TRBV5-1 to TRBJ1-5; a possible D gene is TRBD1 (5 bases). CDR1 is SGHRS, CDR2 YFSETQ, per germline. This CDR3 contains 14 residues. The V gene lost 0 bases and the J gene lost 4 bases, with 8 bases spanning the gap. The CDR3 nucleotides are TGCGCCAGCAGCTTGGAAGGGGCAAATCAGCCCCAGCATTTT. Amino acids: CASSLEGANQPQHF.

This clone was counted a few times. The chain couples TRBV15 to TRBJ1-5; D is unresolved. V lost 0 bases to trimming and J lost 6 bases, with 18 bases between them. The CDR3 runs to 17 residues. Germline V lookup: CDR1 LNHNV, CDR2 YYDKDF (reference sequence). CDR3 loop: CATSRESGELSSQPQHF. CDR3 DNA: TGTGCCACCAGCAGAGAGAGCGGGGAGCTGAGTAGTCAGCCCCAGCATTTT.